These 18 T cell receptor beta chains share one sample of origin, sequenced in a study of beta chain features in type 1 diabetes. Of the isolated RNA, all was reverse transcribed, and so the sequenced material was expressed TCRB transcripts. The protocol was immunoSEQ multiplex PCR, while the TCRdb copy is restricted to in-frame clones and leaves out a portion. This table holds a few hundred thousand clones, 10% to 15% found once. Sequences were obtained from naive CD4+ T cells from blood. The receptor set was obtained from a man aged 18 to 29 in good health.

This clone was recorded at least ten times. Other DNA sequences in this sample translate to the same CDR3. The V gene is TRBV4-3, the J gene TRBJ2-3, with 8 positions matching TRBD2. J gave up 0 bases and V 0 bases, and 2 bases lay outside the gene matches. The length of the CDR3 is 16 residues. CDR1 and CDR2 (germline): LGHNA, YSLEER. The CDR3 nucleotides are TGCGCCAGCAGCCAAGATCCTAGCGGGAGCACAGATACGCAGTATTTT. Amino acids: CASSQDPSGSTDTQYF.

The rearrangement uses TRBV28 and TRBJ2-7, with TRBD1 as a possible D gene (6 bases). V lost 6 bases, J lost 2 bases, and 14 bases lay in between. The V gene's germline CDR1 is MDHEN and CDR2 SYDVKM. The CDR3 totals 14 residues. The CDR3 coding sequence is TGTGCCAGCAGGAGACAGGTCCTTCCCTACGAGCAGTACTTC. Translated, it gives CASRRQVLPYEQYF.

The chain couples TRBV19 to TRBJ2-5, with TRBD2 matching over 8 bases. This CDR3 contains 15 residues. The V gene end was trimmed by 7 bases and the J gene end by 0 bases; junction bases not matched to a gene: 7. Germline CDR1 and CDR2: LNHDA and SQIVND (reference sequence). The CDR3 bases are TGTGCCAGTACCCGTAGCGGGGCGTACCAAGAGACCCAGTACTTC. Translated, it gives CASTRSGAYQETQYF.

This clone has just a few counts. The gene calls are TRBV18 and TRBJ1-2; 9 bases match TRBD1. The CDR3 is 14 amino acids. With 2 bases clipped from V and 7 bases from J, the junction kept 5 bases outside the gene matches. Germline CDR1 KGHSH, CDR2 LQKENI. In nucleotides, the CDR3 is TGTGCCAGCTCACCAGGACAGGGGCCCGGTGGCTACACCTTC. Its protein is CASSPGQGPGGYTF.

In this sample, this clone turned up a few times. The CDR3 loop reads CASSSRTGQGSYEQYF. The CDR3 coding sequence is TGTGCCAGCAGCTCACGGACAGGGCAAGGCTCCTACGAGCAGTACTTC. The V gene is TRBV7-8, the J gene TRBJ2-7; TRBD1 agrees at 8 bases. CDR1 is SGHVS, CDR2 FQNEAQ, per germline. V was pared by 4 bases and J by 0 bases, with 8 bases of the junction left unmatched. The CDR3 has 16 amino acids.

The rearrangement uses TRBV20-1 and TRBJ2-3; 10 nucleotides align to TRBD2. J lost 11 bases, V lost 3 bases, and 2 bases had no gene match. This CDR3 is 11 amino acids long. Germline-derived CDR1 and CDR2 are DFQATT and SNEGSKA (reference sequence). For the CDR3, the DNA is TGCAGTGCTAGCCGGACTAGCGGGCAGTATTTT. This encodes CSASRTSGQYF.

This clone was found a few times. This chain links TRBV9 with TRBJ2-1; 7 bases align to TRBD1. Trimming took 4 bases from V and 5 from J; bases not matched to a gene: 9. Germline V gene sequence: CDR1 SGDLS, CDR2 YYNGEE. The CDR3 is 15 amino acids. The CDR3 loop is CASSPQGDSDNEQFF. CDR3 nucleotides: TGTGCCAGCAGCCCCCAGGGGGATAGCGACAATGAGCAGTTCTTC.

Only a few counts were recorded for this clone. The gene calls are TRBV9 and TRBJ2-7, with 8 bases identical to TRBD1. Germline V lookup: CDR1 SGDLS, CDR2 YYNGEE. The CDR3 runs 13 residues. V was clipped by 4 bases and J by 4 bases; unmatched bases: 4. For the CDR3, the DNA is TGTGCCAGCAGCCCTCGGACAGGGTACGAGCAGTACTTC. Translated, it gives CASSPRTGYEQYF.

This clone has just a few counts. The chain employs TRBV29-1 and TRBJ1-1; the D gene is possibly TRBD1 (5 bases). Trimming pared 5 bases from V and 1 base from J, leaving 14 bases between. The CDR3 is 14 amino acids. The germline CDR1 and CDR2 sequences are SQVTM and ANQGSEA. The CDR3 is CSVKGDRRNTEAFF. DNA for the CDR3: TGCAGCGTTAAAGGAGACAGACGGAACACTGAAGCTTTCTTT.

The table lists this clone with a count of one. The rearrangement uses TRBV5-4 and TRBJ2-3; 9 bases agree with TRBD2. The CDR3 runs 16 residues. Trimming took 5 bases from V and 2 from J; bases not matched to a gene: 9. CDR1 SGHNT and CDR2 YYREEE come from the germline V gene (reference sequence). The CDR3 spells CASRTTIAGVTDTQYF. In DNA, the CDR3 is TGTGCCAGCAGGACCACCATAGCGGGAGTCACAGATACGCAGTATTTT.

This clone was counted between two and nine times. The chain is built from TRBV27 and TRBJ2-7; 9 bases line up with TRBD2. Per germline, CDR1 MNHEY and CDR2 SMNVEV (reference sequence). J lost 4 bases, V lost 6 bases, and 13 bases had no gene match. This CDR3 contains 16 residues. CDR3 protein: CASRPKPGLASYEQYF. The CDR3, as DNA: TGTGCCAGCAGACCGAAACCGGGACTAGCCTCGTACGAGCAGTACTTC.

This clone has at least ten counts. V gene TRBV7-9 combines with J gene TRBJ2-1; TRBD1 matches at 10 bases. Germline V lookup: CDR1 SEHNR, CDR2 FQNEAQ (reference sequence). The CDR3 is 16 residues long. J gave up 8 bases and V 5 bases, and 12 bases lay outside the gene matches. CDR3 region: CASSPQPGQGRHEQFF. The DNA of the CDR3 is TGTGCCAGCAGCCCCCAACCGGGACAGGGGAGGCATGAGCAGTTCTTC.

This clone was counted only a few times. One junction end disagrees with the germline gene, perhaps due to a read error. The V gene is TRBV6-6, the J gene TRBJ2-3; TRBD1 aligns across 7 bases. This CDR3 region has 14 residues. CDR1 and CDR2 (germline): MNHNY, SVGAGI (reference sequence). The CDR3 bases are TGTGCCATCAGTGGTGGGACAGTTACAGATACGCAGTATTTT. Translating it yields CAISGGTVTDTQYF.

This clone was found a few times. Other DNA variants within this sample encode the same CDR3. The chain uses TRBV5-1 and TRBJ2-7; D is unresolved. Trimming left V 0 bases short and J 3 bases short, with 7 bases between. Germline-derived CDR1 and CDR2 are SGHRS and YFSETQ. This CDR3 is built from 13 residues. For the CDR3, the DNA is TGCGCCAGCAGCTTGGGGGCAGGCTACGAGCAGTACTTC. It translates to CASSLGAGYEQYF.

This clone has just a few counts. The chain is built from TRBV25-1 and TRBJ2-7; 9 positions agree with TRBD1. The CDR3 spans 17 residues. V was pared by 2 bases and J by 4 bases, with 12 bases of the junction left unmatched. Germline CDR1 is MGHDK and CDR2 is SYGVNS. DNA of the CDR3: TGTGCCAGCAGTGAACTAGCCTCCGGGACAGGGAGGTACGAGCAGTACTTC. Translating gives CASSELASGTGRYEQYF.

The chain uses TRBV30 and TRBJ1-2; D ambiguous. Germline V gives CDR1 GTSNPN, CDR2 SVGIG (reference sequence). This CDR3 spans 15 amino acids. Between the trimmed V and J ends, which lost 4 bases and 8 bases, there was a span of 23 bases. The CDR3: CAWNILRYTAGGYTF. CDR3 DNA sequence: TGTGCCTGGAATATTCTAAGATACACGGCCGGGGGCTACACCTTC.

As DNA, the CDR3 is TGTGCCAGCTCACCATTGCAGGGACAGGGGTTATACGAGCAGTACTTC. Encoded protein: CASSPLQGQGLYEQYF. The chain carries TRBV18 and TRBJ2-7; 10 bases are shared with TRBD1. Per germline, CDR1 KGHSH and CDR2 LQKENI. V shed 2 bases and J 4 bases; nucleotides not matched to a gene: 8. The CDR3 totals 16 residues.

The chain carries TRBV11-2 and TRBJ2-3; 8 bases line up with TRBD2. The germline gives CDR1 SGHAT, CDR2 FQNNGV. This CDR3 contains 15 residues. V gave up 2 bases and J gave up 2 bases; unmatched junction bases: 3. CDR3 in DNA: TGTGCCAGCAGCTTAAGGCGGGGGGTCACAGATACGCAGTATTTT. It specifies CASSLRRGVTDTQYF.